The present entry profiles one T cell receptor (beta chain) with its context. This CDR3 is also generated by other DNA sequences in the sample. This specimen belongs to a study of Ad26.COV2.S vaccination and SARS-CoV-2 variants. This CDR3 is 13 amino acids long. V lost 2 bases and J lost 2, with 6 bases in between. Data came from immunoSEQ multiplex PCR; TCRdb stores just in-frame clones and leaves some out. The data contain some 640,000 clones, approximately 88% of them seen just once; the ten biggest clones take up about 1.5%. Described treatment: some 19 received Ad26.COV2.S at low or high dose, single or two shots; 5 received placebo; per-sample allocation not given. Sampling took place 63 days after the first vaccine or placebo injection.

This sequence joins TRBV12-3 or TRBV12-4 and TRBJ1-2, with D unresolved. The sequenced sample was peripheral blood, obtained in a trial of Ad26.COV2.S vaccine versus placebo. The receptor was derived from a person between 18 and 65 years old who received the Ad26.COV2.S COVID-19 vaccine or a placebo. CDR3 loop: CASSLQENYGYTF. In DNA form, the CDR3 reads TGTGCCAGCAGTTTACAGGAGAACTATGGCTACACCTTC.